The 16 T cell receptor beta chains below all came from one sample that was sequenced in a study of prognosis after radiotherapy for stage I lung cancer. Amplicons of TCR beta CDR3 were generated from genomic DNA by two-round multiplex PCR. First-round PCR employed TRBV- and TRBJ-specific primers for each gene. Each CDR3 protein gets one entry after TCRdb re-called the multiplex PCR reads with MiXCR. This sample has nearly 20,000 distinct CDR3 sequences, with roughly 30% found just once. Here the sequenced sample was PBMCs, taken before or after stereotactic body radiation therapy (not recorded which). The receptors here all came from a donor aged 50 or older with non-small cell lung cancer.

This clonotype was observed at least ten times. The V gene is TRBV2, the J gene TRBJ1-4; D is unclear. Germline-derived CDR1 and CDR2 are SNHLY and FYNNEI. CDR3 length: 14 residues. Trimming took 7 bases from V and 0 from J, leaving 9 bases between them. CDR3 amino acids: CASTSTTTNEKLFF. In DNA, the CDR3 is TGTGCCAGCACCTCGACAACAACTAATGAAAAACTGTTTTTT.

This clonotype has at least ten counts. This chain joins TRBV30 and TRBJ2-5, with TRBD2 identical over 7 bases. V was pared by 3 bases and J by 5 bases, with 6 bases of the junction left unmatched. There are 13 residues in the CDR3. Germline CDR1 GTSNPN, CDR2 SVGIG (reference sequence). CDR3 region: CAWRQAGDETQYF. The CDR3 nucleotides read TGTGCCTGGAGGCAGGCGGGAGATGAGACCCAGTACTTC.

About this clonotype itself: A single base is all that separates this from a far larger clone, so a read error is likely. This sequence joins TRBV7-2 and TRBJ2-4; possible D gene TRBD2, 5 bases. The DNA matches TRBJ2-1 better at its end, which makes the J call doubtful. Germline-derived CDR1 and CDR2 are SGHTA and FQGNSA. The CDR3 runs 13 residues. CDR3 in amino acids: CASIPTRDGDQFF. The CDR3 nucleotides read TGTGCCAGCATCCCCACGAGGGATGGTGATCAGTTCTTC.

In its sample, this clonotype was seen many times. The chain carries TRBV20-1 and TRBJ2-1; 15 positions agree with TRBD2. CDR1 is DFQATT and CDR2 is SNEGSKA in the germline V gene (reference sequence). J gave up 10 bases and V 4 bases, and 11 bases lay outside the gene matches. The CDR3 contains 16 residues. The CDR3 spells CSANFGLAGGFSEQFF. CDR3 coding DNA: TGCAGTGCTAATTTCGGACTAGCGGGAGGGTTTTCGGAGCAGTTCTTC.

The table lists this clonotype with many counts. This rearrangement joins TRBV9 to TRBJ2-3, with 9 nucleotides matching TRBD2. The trim removed 4 bases at V and 4 bases at J, leaving 7 bases unmatched. The V gene's germline CDR1 is SGDLS and CDR2 YYNGEE. The CDR3 loop spans 15 amino acids. The CDR3, as DNA: TGTGCCAGCAGCCTAGATGGGACTAGCTCAGATACGCAGTATTTT. Translation gives CASSLDGTSSDTQYF.

This clonotype was observed many times. The chain uses TRBV24-1 and TRBJ1-2; D remains unclear. Germline loops: CDR1 KGHDR, CDR2 SFDVKD. CDR3 length equals 13 residues. Trimming removed 4 bases from V and 5 bases from J, with 10 bases in between. The CDR3 reads CATSEPPGYGYTF. CDR3 nucleotide sequence: TGTGCCACCAGTGAGCCCCCAGGTTATGGCTACACCTTC.

This clonotype was counted many times. The chain joins TRBV6-5 to TRBJ2-3; D is possibly TRBD1 or TRBD2 (5 bases each). Germline V gives CDR1 MNHEY, CDR2 SVGAGI. The CDR3 is made up of 14 amino acids. Trimming stripped 3 bases from V and 2 bases from J, with 9 bases between. In nucleotides, the CDR3 is TGTGCCAGCAGTTATTTTGGGACCACAGATACGCAGTATTTT. Translation gives CASSYFGTTDTQYF.

As concerns this clonotype: Just one base apart from a much larger clone, this may be a read error. This sequence joins TRBV7-2 and TRBJ2-4; TRBD1 might be the D (5 bases). This CDR3 comprises 16 residues. The germline V gene encodes CDR1 SGHTA and CDR2 FQGNSA. The CDR3 is CASSLGIRVPKNIKYF. Written as DNA, the CDR3 is TGTGCCAGCAGCTTAGGGATCAGGGTTCCCAAAAACATTAAGTACTTC.

This clonotype was seen ten or more times. V gene TRBV5-1 combines with J gene TRBJ2-7; TRBD2 agrees at 7 bases. The CDR3 is 14 residues long. Germline values: CDR1 SGHRS, CDR2 YFSETQ. The V and J ends lost 0 bases and 2 bases, in that order; junction bases with no gene match: 2. The DNA of the CDR3 is TGCGCCAGCAGCTTGGAGGGAGGGGCCTACGAGCAGTACTTC. Its protein is CASSLEGGAYEQYF.

This clonotype was found many times. The CDR3 here is CASSQARAGTEAFF. The CDR3 region has the DNA TGTGCCAGCAGCCAAGCCCGGGCGGGCACTGAAGCTTTCTTT. V gene TRBV7-9 combines with J gene TRBJ1-1; D gene ambiguous. The length of the CDR3 is 14 residues. Germline V lookup: CDR1 SEHNR, CDR2 FQNEAQ (reference sequence). The V end was cut by 5 bases, the J end by 4 bases, with 14 bases between.

This clonotype was counted ten times or more. The genes are TRBV28 and TRBJ1-5, with D perhaps TRBD1 (5 bases). The V gene lost 3 bases and the J gene lost 6 bases, with 12 bases spanning the gap. The CDR3 is made up of 14 amino acids. CDR1 is MDHEN and CDR2 is SYDVKM in the germline V gene. The CDR3 sequence is CASSLQGWSQPQHF. The CDR3 nucleotides read TGTGCCAGCAGTTTGCAGGGCTGGAGTCAGCCCCAGCATTTT.

Regarding this clonotype: Sequence at one end of the junction differs from germline and may be a read error. The chain links TRBV13 to TRBJ1-2, with 9 positions matching TRBD1. Germline lookup yields CDR1 PRHDT and CDR2 FYEKMQ (reference sequence). The CDR3 extends over 14 amino acids. The CDR3 loop reads CVSSFGQGIVGYTF. For the CDR3, the DNA is TGTGTCAGCAGCTTCGGACAGGGGATTGTTGGCTACACCTTC.

With regard to this clonotype: A far larger clone is one base from this, pointing to a likely read error. The rearrangement links TRBV7-9 to TRBJ2-1; D possibly corresponds to TRBD2 (6 bases). The CDR3 runs 17 residues. Germline loops: CDR1 SEHNR, CDR2 FQNEAQ (reference sequence). Trimming took 4 bases from V and 0 from J, leaving 16 bases between them. CDR3 sequence: CASSSGWGTCSYNEQFF. Written as DNA, the CDR3 is TGTGCCAGCAGCTCAGGTTGGGGGACTTGCTCCTACAATGAGCAGTTCTTC.

The chain is built from TRBV2 and TRBJ2-7, with TRBD1 as a possible D gene (5 bases). This CDR3 spans 15 amino acids. The germline gives CDR1 SNHLY, CDR2 FYNNEI. Trimming stripped 11 bases from V and 2 bases from J, with 22 bases between. CDR3 in amino acids: CACKINSGRPYEQYF. CDR3 nucleotides: TGTGCCTGCAAGATAAACTCAGGGCGCCCCTACGAGCAGTACTTC.

This clonotype was detected ten times or more. CDR3 amino acids: CASSLVAGVFNEQFF. CDR3 DNA: TGTGCCAGCAGCTTAGTAGCGGGAGTGTTCAATGAGCAGTTCTTC. The rearrangement uses TRBV7-9 and TRBJ2-1; 9 bases match TRBD2. The ends lost 1 base at V and 6 bases at J; junction bases unmatched: 4. Germline loops: CDR1 SEHNR, CDR2 FQNEAQ (reference sequence). The CDR3 extends over 15 amino acids.

The chain recombines TRBV15 with TRBJ2-7, with TRBD2 identical over 11 bases. Germline CDR1 and CDR2: LNHNV and YYDKDF (reference sequence). The CDR3 runs to 15 residues. V lost 6 bases and J lost 1; bases outside the gene matches: 5. The CDR3 reads CATRERTSGSYEQYF. CDR3 in DNA: TGTGCCACCAGAGAACGGACTAGCGGGTCCTACGAGCAGTACTTC.